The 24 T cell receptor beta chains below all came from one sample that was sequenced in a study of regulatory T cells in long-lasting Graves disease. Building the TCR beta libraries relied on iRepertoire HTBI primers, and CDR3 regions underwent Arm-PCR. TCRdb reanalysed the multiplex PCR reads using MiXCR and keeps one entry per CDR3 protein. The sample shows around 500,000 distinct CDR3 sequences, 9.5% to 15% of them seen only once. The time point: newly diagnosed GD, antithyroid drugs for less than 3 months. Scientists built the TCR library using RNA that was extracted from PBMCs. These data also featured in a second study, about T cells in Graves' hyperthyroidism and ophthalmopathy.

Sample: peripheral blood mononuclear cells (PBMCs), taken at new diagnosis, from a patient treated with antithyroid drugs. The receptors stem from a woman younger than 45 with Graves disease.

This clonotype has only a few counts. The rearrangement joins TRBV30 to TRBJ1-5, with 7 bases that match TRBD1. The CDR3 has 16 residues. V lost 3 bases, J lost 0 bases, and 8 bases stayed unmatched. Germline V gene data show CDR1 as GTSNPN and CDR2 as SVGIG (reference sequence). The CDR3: CAWSPRGTVSNQPQHF. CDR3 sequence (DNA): TGTGCCTGGAGCCCTCGAGGGACAGTTAGCAATCAGCCCCAGCATTTT. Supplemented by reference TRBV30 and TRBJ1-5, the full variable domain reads SQTIHQWPATLVQPVGSPLSLECTVEGTSNPNLYWYRQAAGRGLQLLFYSVGIGQISSEVPQNLSASRPQDRQFILSSKKLLLSDSGFYLCAWSPRGTVSNQPQHFGDGTRLSIL.

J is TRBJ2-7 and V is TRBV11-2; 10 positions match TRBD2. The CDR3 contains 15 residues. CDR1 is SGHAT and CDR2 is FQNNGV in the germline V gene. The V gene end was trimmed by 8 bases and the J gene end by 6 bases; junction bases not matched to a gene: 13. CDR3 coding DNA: TGTGCCAGCCGTCCGCCAGCGGGAGGGCCCTCCGAGCAGTACTTC. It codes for CASRPPAGGPSEQYF. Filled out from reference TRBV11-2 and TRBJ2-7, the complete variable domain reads EAGVAQSPRYKIIEKRQSVAFWCNPISGHATLYWYQQILGQGPKLLIQFQNNGVVDDSQLPKDRFSAERLKGVDSTLKIQPAKLEDSAVYLCASRPPAGGPSEQYFGPGTRLTVT.

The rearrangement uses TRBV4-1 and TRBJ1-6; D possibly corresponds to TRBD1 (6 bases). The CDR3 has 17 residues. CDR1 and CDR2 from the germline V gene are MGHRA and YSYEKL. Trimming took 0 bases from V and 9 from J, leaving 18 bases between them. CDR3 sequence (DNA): TGCGCCAGCAGCCAAGAGGGCGGGGGCCGACGGAGTTCACCCCTCCACTTT. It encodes CASSQEGGGRRSSPLHF.

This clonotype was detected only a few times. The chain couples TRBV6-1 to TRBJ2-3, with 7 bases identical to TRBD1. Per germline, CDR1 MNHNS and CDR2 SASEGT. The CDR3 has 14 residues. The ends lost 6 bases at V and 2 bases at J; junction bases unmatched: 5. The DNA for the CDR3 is TGTGCCAGCAGATCCGGGACAGTCACAGATACGCAGTATTTT. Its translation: CASRSGTVTDTQYF.

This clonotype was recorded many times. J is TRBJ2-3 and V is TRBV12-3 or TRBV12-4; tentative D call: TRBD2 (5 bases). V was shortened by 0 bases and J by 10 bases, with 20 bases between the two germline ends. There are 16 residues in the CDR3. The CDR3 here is CASSLAETLNTRAQYF. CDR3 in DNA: TGTGCCAGCAGTTTAGCCGAAACCTTAAACACGAGGGCGCAGTATTTT.

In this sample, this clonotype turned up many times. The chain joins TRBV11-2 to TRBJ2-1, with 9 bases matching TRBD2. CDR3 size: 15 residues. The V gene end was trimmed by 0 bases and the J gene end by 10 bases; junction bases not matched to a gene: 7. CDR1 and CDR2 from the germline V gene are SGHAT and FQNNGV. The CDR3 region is CASSLERLAVREQFF. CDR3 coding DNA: TGTGCCAGCAGCTTAGAACGACTAGCGGTACGGGAGCAGTTCTTC.

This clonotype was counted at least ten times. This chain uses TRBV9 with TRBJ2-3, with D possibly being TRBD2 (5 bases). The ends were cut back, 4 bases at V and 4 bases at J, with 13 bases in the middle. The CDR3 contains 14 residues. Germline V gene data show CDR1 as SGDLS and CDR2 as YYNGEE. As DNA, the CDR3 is TGTGCCAGCAGCCACGAGGAGGTCCCAGATACGCAGTATTTT. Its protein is CASSHEEVPDTQYF.

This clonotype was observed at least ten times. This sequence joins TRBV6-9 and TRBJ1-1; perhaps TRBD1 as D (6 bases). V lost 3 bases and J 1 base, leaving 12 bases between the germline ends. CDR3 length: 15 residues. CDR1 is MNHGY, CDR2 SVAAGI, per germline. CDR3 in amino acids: CASSYSEQGNTEAFF. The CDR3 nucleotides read TGTGCCAGCAGTTACTCAGAACAGGGGAACACTGAAGCTTTCTTT.

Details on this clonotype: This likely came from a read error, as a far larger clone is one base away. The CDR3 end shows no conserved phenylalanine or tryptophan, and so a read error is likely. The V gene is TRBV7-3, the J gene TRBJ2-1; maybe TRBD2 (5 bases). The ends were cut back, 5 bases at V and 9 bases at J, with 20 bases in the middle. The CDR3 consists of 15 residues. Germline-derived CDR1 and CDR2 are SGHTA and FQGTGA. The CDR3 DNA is TGTGCCAGCAGCCCCCGCAGACCCCAAGAGGGTGAGCAGTTCCTC. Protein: CASSPRRPQEGEQFL.

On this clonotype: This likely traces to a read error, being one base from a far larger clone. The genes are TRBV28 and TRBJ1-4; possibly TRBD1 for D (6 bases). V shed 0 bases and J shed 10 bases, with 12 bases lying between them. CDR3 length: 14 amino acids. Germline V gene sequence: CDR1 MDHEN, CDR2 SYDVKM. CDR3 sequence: CASSLWQGSGKLFF. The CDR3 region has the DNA TGTGCCAGCAGTTTATGGCAGGGGAGTGGAAAACTGTTTTTT. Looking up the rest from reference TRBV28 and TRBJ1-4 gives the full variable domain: DVKVTQSSRYLVKRTGEKVFLECVQDMDHENMFWYRQDPGLGLRLIYFSYDVKMKEKGDIPEGYSVSREKKERFSLILESASTNQTSMYLCASSLWQGSGKLFFGSGTQLSVL.

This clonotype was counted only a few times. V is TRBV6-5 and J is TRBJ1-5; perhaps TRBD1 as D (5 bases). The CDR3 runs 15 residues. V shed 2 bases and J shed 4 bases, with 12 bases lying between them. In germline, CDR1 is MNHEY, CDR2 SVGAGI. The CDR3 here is CASSYVSGSNQPQHF. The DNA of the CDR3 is TGTGCCAGCAGTTACGTCTCAGGGAGTAATCAGCCCCAGCATTTT.

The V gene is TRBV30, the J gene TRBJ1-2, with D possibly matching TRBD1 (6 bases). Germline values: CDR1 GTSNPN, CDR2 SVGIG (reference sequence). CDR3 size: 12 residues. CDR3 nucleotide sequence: TGTGCGAAGGGGGGATGGGACTATGGCTACACCTTC. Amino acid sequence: CAKGGWDYGYTF.

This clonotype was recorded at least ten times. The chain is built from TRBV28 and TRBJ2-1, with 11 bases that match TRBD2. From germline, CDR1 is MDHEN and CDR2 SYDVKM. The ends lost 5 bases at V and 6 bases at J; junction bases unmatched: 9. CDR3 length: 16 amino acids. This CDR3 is CASSEGGTSGLNEQFF. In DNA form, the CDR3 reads TGTGCCAGCAGTGAAGGCGGGACTAGCGGACTCAATGAGCAGTTCTTC.

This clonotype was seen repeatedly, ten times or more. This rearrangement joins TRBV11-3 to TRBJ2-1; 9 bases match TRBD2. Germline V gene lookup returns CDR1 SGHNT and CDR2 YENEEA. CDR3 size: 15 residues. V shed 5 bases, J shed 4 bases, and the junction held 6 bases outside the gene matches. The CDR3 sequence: CASSPGLAQYNEQFF. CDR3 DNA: TGTGCCAGCAGCCCAGGACTAGCGCAGTACAATGAGCAGTTCTTC.

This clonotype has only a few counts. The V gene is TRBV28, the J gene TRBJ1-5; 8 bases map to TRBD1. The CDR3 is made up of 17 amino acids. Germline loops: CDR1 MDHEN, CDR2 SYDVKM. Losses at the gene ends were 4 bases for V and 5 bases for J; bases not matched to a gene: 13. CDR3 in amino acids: CASSYRQGSSFDQPQHF. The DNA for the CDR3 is TGTGCCAGCAGTTATAGACAGGGGTCCTCTTTTGATCAGCCCCAGCATTTT.

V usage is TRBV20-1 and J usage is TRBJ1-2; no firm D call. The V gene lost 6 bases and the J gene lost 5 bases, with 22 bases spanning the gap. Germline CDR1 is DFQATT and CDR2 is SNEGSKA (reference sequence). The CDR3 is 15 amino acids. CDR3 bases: TGCAGTGCCCGAAGTGCGGGCCCCGGTGATTATGGCTACACCTTC. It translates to CSARSAGPGDYGYTF.

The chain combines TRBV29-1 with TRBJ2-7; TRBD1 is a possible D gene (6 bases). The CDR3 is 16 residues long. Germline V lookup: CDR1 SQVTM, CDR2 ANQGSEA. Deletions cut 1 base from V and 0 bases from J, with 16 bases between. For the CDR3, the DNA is TGCAGCGTTGAAGTTAATCGCGACAGGCCCTCCTACGAGCAGTACTTC. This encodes CSVEVNRDRPSYEQYF.

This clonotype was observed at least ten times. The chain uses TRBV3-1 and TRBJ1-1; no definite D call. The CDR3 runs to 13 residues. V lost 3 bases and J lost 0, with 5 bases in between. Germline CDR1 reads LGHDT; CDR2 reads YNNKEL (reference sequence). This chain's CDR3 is CASSQHLNTEAFF. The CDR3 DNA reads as TGTGCCAGCAGCCAGCACCTGAACACTGAAGCTTTCTTT.

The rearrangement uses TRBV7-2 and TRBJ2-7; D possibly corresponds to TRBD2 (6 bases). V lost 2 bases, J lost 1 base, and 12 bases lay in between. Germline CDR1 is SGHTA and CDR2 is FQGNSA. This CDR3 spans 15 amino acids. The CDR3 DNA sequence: TGTGCCAGCAGCTTATTTGCTAGCGAGTCCTACGAGCAGTACTTC. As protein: CASSLFASESYEQYF.

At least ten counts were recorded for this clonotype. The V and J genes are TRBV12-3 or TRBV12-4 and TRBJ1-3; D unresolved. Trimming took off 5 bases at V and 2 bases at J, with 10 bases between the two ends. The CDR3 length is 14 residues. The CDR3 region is CASSQGPAGNTIYF. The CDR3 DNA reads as TGTGCCAGCAGTCAAGGGCCAGCTGGAAACACCATATATTTT.

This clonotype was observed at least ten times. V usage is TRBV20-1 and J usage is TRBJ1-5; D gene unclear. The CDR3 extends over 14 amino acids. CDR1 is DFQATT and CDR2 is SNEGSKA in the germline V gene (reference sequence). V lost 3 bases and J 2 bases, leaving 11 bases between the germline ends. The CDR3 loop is CSARVMRGNQPQHF. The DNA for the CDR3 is TGCAGTGCTAGGGTGATGAGGGGCAATCAGCCCCAGCATTTT.

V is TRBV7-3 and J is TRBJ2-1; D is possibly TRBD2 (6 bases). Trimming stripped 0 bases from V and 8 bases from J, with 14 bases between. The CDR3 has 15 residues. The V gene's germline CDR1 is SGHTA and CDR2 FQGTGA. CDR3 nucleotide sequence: TGTGCCAGCAGCTTAACTGGGGACTCTCTCGATGAGCAGTTCTTC. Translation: CASSLTGDSLDEQFF.

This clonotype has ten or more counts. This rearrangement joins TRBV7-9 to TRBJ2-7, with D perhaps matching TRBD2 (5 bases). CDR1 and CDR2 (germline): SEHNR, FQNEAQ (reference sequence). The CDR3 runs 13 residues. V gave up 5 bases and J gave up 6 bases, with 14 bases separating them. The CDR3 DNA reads TGTGCCAGCAGCCAACTAGGATCTGGCGAGCAGTACTTC. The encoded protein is CASSQLGSGEQYF.

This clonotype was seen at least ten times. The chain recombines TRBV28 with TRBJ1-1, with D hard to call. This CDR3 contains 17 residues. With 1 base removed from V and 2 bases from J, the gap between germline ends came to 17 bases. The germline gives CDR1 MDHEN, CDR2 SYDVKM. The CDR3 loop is CASSLYPFRTLNTEAFF. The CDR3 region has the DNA TGTGCCAGCAGTTTATACCCTTTCCGGACTCTAAACACTGAAGCTTTCTTT.